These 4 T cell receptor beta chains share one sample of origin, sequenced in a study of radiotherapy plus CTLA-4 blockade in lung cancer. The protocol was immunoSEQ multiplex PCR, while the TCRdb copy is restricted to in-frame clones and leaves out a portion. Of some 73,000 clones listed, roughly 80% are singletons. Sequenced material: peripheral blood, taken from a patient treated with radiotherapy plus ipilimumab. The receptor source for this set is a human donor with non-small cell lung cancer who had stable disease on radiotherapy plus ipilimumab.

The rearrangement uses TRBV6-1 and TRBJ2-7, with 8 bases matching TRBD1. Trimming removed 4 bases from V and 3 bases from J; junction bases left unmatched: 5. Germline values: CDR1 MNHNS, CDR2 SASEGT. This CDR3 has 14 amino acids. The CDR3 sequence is CASSGTGQGYEQYF. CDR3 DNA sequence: TGTGCCAGCAGTGGTACCGGACAGGGCTACGAGCAGTACTTC.

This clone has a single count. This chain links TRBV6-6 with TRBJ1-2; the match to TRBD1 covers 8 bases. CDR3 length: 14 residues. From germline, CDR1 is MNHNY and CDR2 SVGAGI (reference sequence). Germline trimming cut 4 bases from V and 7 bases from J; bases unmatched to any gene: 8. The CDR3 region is CASSSRDRHFGYTF. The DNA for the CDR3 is TGTGCCAGCAGTTCTAGGGACAGGCACTTTGGCTACACCTTC.

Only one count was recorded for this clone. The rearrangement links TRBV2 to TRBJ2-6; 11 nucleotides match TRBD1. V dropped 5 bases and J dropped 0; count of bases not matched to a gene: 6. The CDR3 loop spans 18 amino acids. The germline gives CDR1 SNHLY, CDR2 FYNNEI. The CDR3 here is CASSRTGTGGSGANVLTF. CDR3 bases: TGTGCCAGCAGTCGGACCGGGACAGGGGGCTCTGGGGCCAACGTCCTGACTTTC.

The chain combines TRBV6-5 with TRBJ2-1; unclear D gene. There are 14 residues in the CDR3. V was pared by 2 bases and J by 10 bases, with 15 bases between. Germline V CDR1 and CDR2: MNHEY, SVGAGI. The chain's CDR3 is CASSYDSGRGEQFF. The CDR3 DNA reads TGTGCCAGCAGTTACGACTCTGGACGAGGAGAGCAGTTCTTC.